Shown below are 13 T cell receptor beta chains from a single sample sequenced in a study of OX40 agonist ivuxolimab in advanced cancers. Some clones are missing from TCRdb's copy, which holds only in-frame ones; the method was immunoSEQ multiplex PCR. Among about 34,000 clones listed, 83% were seen once. The source material was CD4+ or CD8+ T cells sorted from blood, sampled in a trial of the OX40 agonist ivuxolimab. All receptors come from an adult with an advanced solid tumor such as melanoma, head and neck, liver or kidney cancer.

At least ten counts were recorded for this clone. As DNA, the CDR3 is TGTGCCAGCAGCTTAGATCACAGGGTAAACACCATATATTTT. Its protein is CASSLDHRVNTIYF. V usage is TRBV11-2 and J usage is TRBJ1-3; D possibly corresponds to TRBD1 (6 bases). Germline values: CDR1 SGHAT, CDR2 FQNNGV. V was shortened by 0 bases and J by 6 bases, with 9 bases between the two germline ends. The length of the CDR3 is 14 residues.

This clone appeared a few times. The chain combines TRBV7-9 with TRBJ2-7; possibly TRBD1 for D (6 bases). Trimming shortened V by 7 bases and J by 2 bases, and 12 bases separated the two germline ends. Germline V gene lookup returns CDR1 SEHNR and CDR2 FQNEAQ (reference sequence). The CDR3 covers 13 residues. The CDR3 coding sequence is TGTGCCAGCACAGACAGGCCTCCCTACGAGCAGTACTTC. Amino acids: CASTDRPPYEQYF.

The V and J genes are TRBV4-1 and TRBJ2-7; 9 bases line up with TRBD1. J gave up 4 bases and V 0 bases, and 10 bases lay outside the gene matches. CDR3 size: 17 residues. The germline V gene encodes CDR1 MGHRA and CDR2 YSYEKL. In nucleotides, the CDR3 is TGCGCCAGCAGCCAAGAAGTTACAGGGGGCTTTTGGTACGAGCAGTACTTC. It codes for CASSQEVTGGFWYEQYF.

This chain links TRBV7-3 with TRBJ2-1; 7 positions match TRBD1. Germline V lookup: CDR1 SGHTA, CDR2 FQGTGA. With V trimmed by 5 bases and J by 4 bases, 8 bases remained unmatched. This CDR3 spans 15 amino acids. CDR3 in DNA: TGTGCCAGCAGCCCCCAACCGGGACAGTACAATGAGCAGTTCTTC. This encodes CASSPQPGQYNEQFF.

Comment on this clone: With a much larger clone just one base away, this may be a read error. The gene calls are TRBV4-1 and TRBJ1-2; D gene ambiguous. Germline assignment: CDR1 MGHRA and CDR2 YSYEKL. The CDR3 is made up of 17 amino acids. V shed 1 base and J shed 0 bases, with 15 bases lying between them. This CDR3 reads CASSQGLTSGANYGYTF. The CDR3 DNA reads TGCGCCAGCAGCCAAGGTCTGACCTCGGGAGCTAACTATGGCTACACCTTC.

This rearrangement joins TRBV7-8 to TRBJ2-7, with a weak D call TRBD2 (5 bases). Trimming left V 5 bases short and J 4 bases short, with 15 bases between. The CDR3 is made up of 14 amino acids. From germline, CDR1 is SGHVS and CDR2 FQNEAQ. This CDR3 is CASSPRGLQYEQYF. Written as DNA, the CDR3 is TGTGCCAGCAGCCCCCGAGGGCTCCAGTACGAGCAGTACTTC.

For the CDR3, the DNA is TGTGCCAGCAGCTCACGGTCCCTCACACCCGGGGAGCTGTTTTTT. Protein: CASSSRSLTPGELFF. The J gene is TRBJ2-2, the V gene TRBV11-3; D gene ambiguous. Germline lookup yields CDR1 SGHNT and CDR2 YENEEA. This CDR3 is 15 amino acids long. V was clipped by 4 bases and J by 6 bases, with 15 bases between them. The variable domain in full, completed from reference TRBV11-3 and TRBJ2-2, reads EAGVVQSPRYKIIEKKQPVAFWCNPISGHNTLYWYLQNLGQGPELLIRYENEEAVDDSQLPKDRFSAERLKGVDSTLKIQPAELGDSAVYLCASSSRSLTPGELFFGEGSRLTVL.

V is TRBV7-3 and J is TRBJ2-3; a weak D match, TRBD1 (6 bases). This CDR3 contains 15 residues. Trimming removed 4 bases from V and 3 bases from J, with 14 bases in between. Germline V gives CDR1 SGHTA, CDR2 FQGTGA. CDR3: CASSYGTTGTDTQYF. CDR3 in DNA: TGTGCCAGCAGCTACGGGACAACGGGAACAGATACGCAGTATTTT.

This clone was seen once. The rearrangement uses TRBV7-8 and TRBJ2-7; TRBD1 aligns across 8 bases. The CDR3 is made up of 14 amino acids. In germline, CDR1 is SGHVS, CDR2 FQNEAQ. The junction had 10 bases not matched to a gene; V was cut back by 8 bases and J by 4 bases. CDR3: CASLGGTGRYEQYF. The CDR3 DNA follows: TGTGCCAGCCTAGGCGGGACAGGTAGATACGAGCAGTACTTC.

The J gene is TRBJ2-7, the V gene TRBV30; D may be TRBD2 (5 bases). This CDR3 region has 18 residues. V was pared by 0 bases and J by 0 bases, with 21 bases between. CDR1 and CDR2 (germline): GTSNPN, SVGIG (reference sequence). CDR3 sequence: CAWSVPTRAPRGSYEQYF. DNA for the CDR3: TGTGCCTGGAGTGTACCTACGAGGGCCCCCCGGGGCTCCTACGAGCAGTACTTC. Drawing the rest from reference TRBV30 and TRBJ2-7, the complete variable domain is SQTIHQWPATLVQPVGSPLSLECTVEGTSNPNLYWYRQAAGRGLQLLFYSVGIGQISSEVPQNLSASRPQDRQFILSSKKLLLSDSGFYLCAWSVPTRAPRGSYEQYFGPGTRLTVT.

This chain connects TRBV27 to TRBJ2-4; 8 bases line up with TRBD2. With V trimmed by 1 base and J by 7 bases, 3 bases remained unmatched. CDR3 size: 14 residues. The germline V gene encodes CDR1 MNHEY and CDR2 SMNVEV (reference sequence). DNA for the CDR3: TGTGCCAGCAGTTTATATAGCGGGAACAACATTCAGTACTTC. It yields the protein CASSLYSGNNIQYF.

The chain has TRBV29-1 and TRBJ2-2; 7 bases match TRBD2. CDR1 SQVTM and CDR2 ANQGSEA come from the germline V gene. The CDR3 covers 13 residues. J was trimmed by 7 bases and V by 6 bases; bases with no gene match: 8. For the CDR3, the DNA is TGCAGCGTCGCTTTCACTAGCGTCGGGGAGCTGTTTTTT. The encoded protein is CSVAFTSVGELFF.

This clone occurred once. The J gene is TRBJ2-3, the V gene TRBV4-1, with TRBD2 identical over 11 bases. The CDR3 loop spans 15 amino acids. V dropped 4 bases and J dropped 3; count of bases not matched to a gene: 3. Germline lookup yields CDR1 MGHRA and CDR2 YSYEKL. As DNA, the CDR3 is TGCGCCAGCAGCCTCCGACTAGCGGGAACAGATACGCAGTATTTT. Translated, it gives CASSLRLAGTDTQYF.